The 24 T cell receptor beta chains listed next were all sequenced from one sample in a study of identical twins (dated by TCRdb to 2015 to 2016). Preparation of the library involved 5' RACE. The sequencer was an Illumina HiSeq 2000. The public reads were run again by TCRdb, first through fastp at Q25 and then through MiXCR, and only productive beta chains were kept. Rows with one shared CDR3 protein collapse into an entry with the most common genes and DNA. Here the sample has around 470,000 distinct CDR3 sequences; 14% occur a single time. The ten largest clones take up 0.5% to 0.65% of the sample. These data were likewise used in another study, on yellow fever vaccine responses in identical twins.

What was sequenced was CD4+ T cells sorted from blood. Every receptor here comes from a woman aged 18 to 35 in good health.

This clonotype showed up many times. The V gene is TRBV20-1, the J gene TRBJ2-5; possibly TRBD2 for D (5 bases). The CDR3 sequence is 13 residues long. CDR1 is DFQATT and CDR2 is SNEGSKA in the germline V gene (reference sequence). Trimming removed 3 bases at V and 6 bases at J, with 14 bases between. CDR3 in amino acids: CSARGGLQKTQYF. DNA of the CDR3: TGCAGTGCTAGGGGCGGACTCCAGAAGACCCAGTACTTC.

V is TRBV28 and J is TRBJ2-7; D gene unclear. The CDR3 runs 13 residues. Germline loops: CDR1 MDHEN, CDR2 SYDVKM. Between the trimmed V and J ends, which lost 6 bases and 4 bases, there was a span of 13 bases. The CDR3 nucleotides read TGTGCCAGCAGCCCGCCGCTCACATACGAGCAGTACTTC. Residues: CASSPPLTYEQYF.

CDR3 bases: TGTGCCACCAGTGATTCCCGGGACCTTGATACGCAGTATTTT. It translates to CATSDSRDLDTQYF. The rearrangement links TRBV24-1 to TRBJ2-3; D tentatively reads TRBD1 or TRBD2 (5 bases each). CDR1 is KGHDR, CDR2 SFDVKD, per germline. This CDR3 spans 14 amino acids. Trimming removed 2 bases at V and 6 bases at J, with 11 bases between.

This chain connects TRBV20-1 to TRBJ2-7; D is possibly TRBD2 (6 bases). V was trimmed by 6 bases and J by 6 bases, leaving 18 bases between them. The CDR3 spans 13 residues. Germline CDR1 and CDR2: DFQATT and SNEGSKA (reference sequence). The CDR3 here is CSAPRLVTPEQYF. As DNA, the CDR3 is TGCAGTGCCCCCCGACTAGTTACGCCCGAGCAGTACTTC.

This clonotype was seen ten or more times. The DNA of the CDR3 is TGTGCCAGCAGCTTATTCCAGAACACTGAAGCTTTCTTT. Translating it yields CASSLFQNTEAFF. The chain is built from TRBV7-8 and TRBJ1-1; D gene uncertain. CDR1 and CDR2 (germline): SGHVS, FQNEAQ. The CDR3 spans 13 residues. With 2 bases removed from V and 1 base from J, the gap between germline ends came to 5 bases. The complete variable domain, with remaining parts taken from reference TRBV7-8 and TRBJ1-1, reads GAGVSQSPRYKVAKRGQDVALRCDPISGHVSLFWYQQALGQGPEFLTYFQNEAQLDKSGLPSDRFFAERPEGSVSTLKIQRTQQEDSAVYLCASSLFQNTEAFFGQGTRLTVV.

The V call is TRBV20-1, the J call TRBJ1-2, with unresolved D. Looked up from germline, CDR1 is DFQATT and CDR2 is SNEGSKA (reference sequence). The CDR3 has 11 amino acids. Trimming removed 6 bases at V and 7 bases at J, with 12 bases between. CDR3 DNA sequence: TGCAGTGCCATCCCTGAGTCTGGCTACACCTTC. It is translated as CSAIPESGYTF.

The chain has TRBV6-9 and TRBJ2-7; TRBD1 matches at 7 bases. J gave up 2 bases and V 4 bases, and 11 bases lay outside the gene matches. This CDR3 region has 16 residues. The V gene's germline CDR1 is MNHGY and CDR2 SVAAGI. The CDR3 region is CASSSKGQQLTYEQYF. The CDR3 DNA sequence: TGTGCCAGCAGTTCCAAGGGACAGCAACTTACCTACGAGCAGTACTTC.

This clonotype was seen only a few times. The chain has TRBV7-2 and TRBJ1-2, with 9 bases lining up with TRBD1. This CDR3 is 16 amino acids long. In germline, CDR1 is SGHTA, CDR2 FQGNSA. J gave up 4 bases and V 4 bases, and 10 bases lay outside the gene matches. The CDR3: CASSSPGTGWGYGYTF. The DNA of the CDR3 is TGTGCCAGCAGCTCACCCGGGACAGGGTGGGGCTATGGCTACACCTTC.

CDR3 residues: CASSLARQGLGTQHF. For the CDR3, the DNA is TGTGCCAGCAGTTTGGCCCGACAGGGCCTTGGGACCCAGCATTTT. The chain carries TRBV28 and TRBJ1-5; TRBD1 matches at 7 bases. Per the germline V gene, CDR1 is MDHEN and CDR2 is SYDVKM. This CDR3 is built from 15 residues. The V and J ends lost 3 bases and 11 bases, in that order; junction bases with no gene match: 13.

This clonotype was counted many times. One end of the junction does not line up with germline, which may come from a read error. The gene calls are TRBV4-1 and TRBJ2-5; either TRBD1 or TRBD2 may supply D (5 bases each). The CDR3 sequence is 13 residues long. Germline CDR1 reads MGHRA; CDR2 reads YSYEKL. The CDR3 sequence: CASSGLVGEIQYF. The CDR3 coding sequence is TGCGCCAGCAGCGGTTTGGTAGGGGAGATCCAGTACTTC.

V gene TRBV5-6 combines with J gene TRBJ2-5; tentative D call: TRBD1 (6 bases). The CDR3 is 14 amino acids. Trimming stripped 1 base from V and 3 bases from J, with 10 bases between. Looked up from germline, CDR1 is SGHDT and CDR2 is YYEEEE. The CDR3 DNA sequence: TGTGCCAGCAGCTTGTTGGCAGGGGAAGAGACCCAGTACTTC. Protein sequence: CASSLLAGEETQYF. Full variable domain (outside the CDR3, taken from reference TRBV5-6 and TRBJ2-5): DAGVTQSPTHLIKTRGQQVTLRCSPKSGHDTVSWYQQALGQGPQFIFQYYEEEERQRGNFPDRFSGHQFPNYSSELNVNALLLGDSALYLCASSLLAGEETQYFGPGTRLLVL.

J is TRBJ2-3 and V is TRBV12-3 or TRBV12-4; perhaps TRBD2 as D (5 bases). This CDR3 has 14 amino acids. V dropped 7 bases and J dropped 1 base, with 12 bases sitting between them. CDR3 sequence reads: CASNQRRGTDTQYF. DNA of the CDR3: TGTGCCAGCAACCAGCGGCGGGGCACAGATACGCAGTATTTT.

This clonotype was observed a handful of times. J is TRBJ2-2 and V is TRBV20-1; TRBD2 aligns across 11 bases. This CDR3 has 16 amino acids. CDR1 and CDR2 from the germline V gene are DFQATT and SNEGSKA (reference sequence). The V gene end was trimmed by 2 bases and the J gene end by 0 bases; junction bases not matched to a gene: 2. The chain's CDR3 is CSARSSGRANTGELFF. CDR3 DNA sequence: TGCAGTGCTAGAAGTAGCGGGAGGGCGAACACCGGGGAGCTGTTTTTT.

The chain uses TRBV11-2 and TRBJ2-6; D possibly uses TRBD1 or TRBD2 (5 bases each). This CDR3 is built from 21 residues. Per germline, CDR1 SGHAT and CDR2 FQNNGV. V was pared by 0 bases and J by 0 bases, with 21 bases between. The CDR3 bases are TGTGCCAGCAGCTTAGAGGTTATTGGGACGCAGGTGGGCTCTGGGGCCAACGTCCTGACTTTC. Residues: CASSLEVIGTQVGSGANVLTF.

Comment on this clonotype: A much larger clone lies one base from this, so it may be a read error. J is TRBJ2-1 and V is TRBV10-3, with D maybe TRBD2 (5 bases). The V end lost 6 bases, the J end lost 7 bases, and 19 bases lay between the germline ends. CDR3 size: 15 residues. CDR1 ENHRY and CDR2 SYGVKD come from the germline V gene. CDR3 bases: TGTGCCATCAGACTAGACCCTACTACGGGGAATGAGCAGTTCTTC. As protein: CAIRLDPTTGNEQFF.

This chain connects TRBV6-5 to TRBJ2-7; D uncertain. V lost 7 bases to trimming and J lost 3 bases, with 10 bases between them. This CDR3 is built from 12 residues. Looked up from germline, CDR1 is MNHEY and CDR2 is SVGAGI. In DNA form, the CDR3 reads TGTGCCAGCACTTCTGTCGTCTACGAGCAGTACTTC. This codes for CASTSVVYEQYF.

Comments on this clonotype: This could be a read error, since a much larger clone is one nucleotide away. The chain couples TRBV5-5 to TRBJ2-2; 12 nucleotides line up with TRBD2. The CDR3 spans 17 residues. J was trimmed by 4 bases and V by 2 bases; bases with no gene match: 6. CDR1 is SGHKS and CDR2 is YYEKEE in the germline V gene (reference sequence). The CDR3 DNA reads as TGTGCCAGCAGCTTAAGGGTGACTAGCGGGAGCACCGGGGAGCTGTTTTTT. This translates into CASSLRVTSGSTGELFF.

The chain uses TRBV7-2 and TRBJ2-3, with D hard to call. This CDR3 is built from 15 residues. Deletions cut 2 bases from V and 1 base from J, with 10 bases between. Looked up from germline, CDR1 is SGHTA and CDR2 is FQGNSA. The CDR3 DNA reads TGTGCCAGCAGCTTACGGGTACTACGCACAGATACGCAGTATTTT. It is translated as CASSLRVLRTDTQYF.

The chain has TRBV5-1 and TRBJ1-2; D uncertain. The CDR3 consists of 13 residues. V lost 2 bases to trimming and J lost 1 base, with 6 bases between them. CDR1 SGHRS and CDR2 YFSETQ come from the germline V gene. The CDR3 bases are TGCGCCAGCAGCTTATCCTTTAACTATGGCTACACCTTC. Translated, it gives CASSLSFNYGYTF.

The J gene is TRBJ2-5, the V gene TRBV20-1; 8 nucleotides align to TRBD2. The CDR3 covers 14 residues. Germline lookup yields CDR1 DFQATT and CDR2 SNEGSKA (reference sequence). Trimming cost V 5 bases and J 1 base; bases outside gene matches: 6. The CDR3 reads CSALATSGQETQYF. As DNA, the CDR3 is TGCAGTGCTCTGGCTACTAGCGGCCAAGAGACCCAGTACTTC.

This clonotype was picked up a small number of times. J is TRBJ2-7 and V is TRBV10-3; D is unresolved. Germline values: CDR1 ENHRY, CDR2 SYGVKD. V lost 0 bases, J lost 7 bases, and 4 bases lay in between. This CDR3 contains 11 residues. DNA for the CDR3: TGTGCCATCAGTGAGTCGATTGAGCAGTACTTC. Translating gives CAISESIEQYF.

The CDR3 nucleotides are TGTGCCAGCAGTTACTTTGCGGGTGTGGGCACCGGGGAGCTGTTTTTT. It encodes CASSYFAGVGTGELFF. V gene TRBV6-5 combines with J gene TRBJ2-2, with D perhaps TRBD2 (5 bases). The CDR3 has 16 residues. Trimming shortened V by 1 base and J by 4 bases, and 13 bases separated the two germline ends. CDR1 and CDR2 (germline): MNHEY, SVGAGI.

J is TRBJ2-7 and V is TRBV30; D gene unclear. CDR1 is GTSNPN, CDR2 SVGIG, per germline (reference sequence). This CDR3 comprises 13 residues. Trimming cost V 2 bases and J 7 bases, with 15 bases left between them. CDR3 DNA: TGTGCCTGGAGTAAGAGCCCCCTGGTTGAGCAGTACTTC. Encoded protein: CAWSKSPLVEQYF.

This clonotype was observed a handful of times. The chain recombines TRBV9 with TRBJ2-1, with TRBD2 matching 7 bases. The trim removed 0 bases at V and 7 bases at J, leaving 13 bases unmatched. Germline V CDR1 and CDR2: SGDLS, YYNGEE. CDR3 length: 17 amino acids. CDR3 residues: CASSVGGSRQGRNEQFF. The CDR3 nucleotides are TGTGCCAGCAGCGTAGGCGGGAGTAGACAAGGAAGGAATGAGCAGTTCTTC.